This T cell receptor (beta chain) was sequenced during a study of T cells in Graves' hyperthyroidism and ophthalmopathy. Study observations and caveats: The model identified upcoming ophthalmopathy a median approximately seven months ahead of onset.

V was trimmed by 3 bases and J by 2 bases, leaving 11 bases between them. Germline V gene sequence: CDR1 GTSNPN, CDR2 SVGIG (reference sequence). The CDR3 length is 14 residues. RNA transcripts gave rise to amplified TCR beta CDR3 regions. The HTBI primer set served for first-round RT-PCR of the TCR CDR3. TCRdb reprocessed the multiplex PCR reads via MiXCR and lists one record per CDR3 protein. The data contain approximately 360,000 distinct CDR3 sequences, 20% to 25% of them singletons. Calling Graves' hyperthyroidism stable meant ophthalmopathy did not progress within 18 months. Clinical symptoms, serum thyroxine and TRAb, thyroid ultrasound and orbital computed tomography together formed the diagnostic basis. This clonotype has at least ten counts. Its antigen is currently unknown.

Sequencing was carried out using blood. This receptor was taken from a middle-aged man with Graves' hyperthyroidism. V is TRBV30 and J is TRBJ2-1, with D possibly TRBD2 on 5 matching bases. The CDR3 is CAWRARGTYNEQFF. The CDR3 nucleotides read TGTGCCTGGAGAGCGCGAGGGACCTACAATGAGCAGTTCTTC.